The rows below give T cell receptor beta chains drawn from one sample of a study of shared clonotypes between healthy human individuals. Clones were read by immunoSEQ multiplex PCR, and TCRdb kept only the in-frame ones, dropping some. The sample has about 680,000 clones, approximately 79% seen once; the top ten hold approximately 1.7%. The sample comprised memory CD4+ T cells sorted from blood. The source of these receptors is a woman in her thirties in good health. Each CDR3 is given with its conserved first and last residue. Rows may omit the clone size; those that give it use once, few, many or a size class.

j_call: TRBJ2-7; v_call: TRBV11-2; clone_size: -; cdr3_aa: CASSDPGQGPYEQYF
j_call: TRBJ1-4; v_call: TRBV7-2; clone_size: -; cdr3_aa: CASSSETVSSTNEKLFF
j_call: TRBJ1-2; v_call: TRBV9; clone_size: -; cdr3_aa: CASSPGTSSWSTNYGYTF
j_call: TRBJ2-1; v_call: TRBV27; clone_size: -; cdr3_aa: CASSLSRTQSAQFF
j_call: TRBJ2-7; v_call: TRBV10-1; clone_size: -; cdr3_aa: CASSNNYEQYF
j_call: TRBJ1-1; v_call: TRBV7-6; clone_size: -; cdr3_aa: CASSLSPGSMNTEAFF
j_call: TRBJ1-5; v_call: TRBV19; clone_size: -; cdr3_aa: CASSRQGAGNQPQHF
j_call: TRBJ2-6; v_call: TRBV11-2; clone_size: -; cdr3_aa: CASSLDVVSGANVLTF
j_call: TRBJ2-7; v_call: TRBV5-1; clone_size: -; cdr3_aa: CASSLGQGVYEQYF
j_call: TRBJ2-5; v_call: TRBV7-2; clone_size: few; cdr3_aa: CASSPAGGLMTQYF
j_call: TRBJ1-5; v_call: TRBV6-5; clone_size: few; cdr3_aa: CASSYSTGGQPQHF
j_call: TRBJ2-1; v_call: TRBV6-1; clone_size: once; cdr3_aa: CASSEGSSGRHEQFF
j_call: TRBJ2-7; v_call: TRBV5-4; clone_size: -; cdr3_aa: CASSYGTSGYEQYF
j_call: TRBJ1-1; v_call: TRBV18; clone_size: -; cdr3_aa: CASSPQGQLKDTEAFF
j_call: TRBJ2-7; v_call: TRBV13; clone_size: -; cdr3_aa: CASSSGGGARGEQYF
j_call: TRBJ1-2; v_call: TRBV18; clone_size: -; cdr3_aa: CASSPGTDYGYTF
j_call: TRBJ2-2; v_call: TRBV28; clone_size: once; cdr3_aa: CASSRPLGQSNTGELFF
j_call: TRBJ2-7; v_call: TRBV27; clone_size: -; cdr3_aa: CASSLSYRRDEQYF
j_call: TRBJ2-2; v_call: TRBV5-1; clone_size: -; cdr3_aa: CASSLAPYTGELFF
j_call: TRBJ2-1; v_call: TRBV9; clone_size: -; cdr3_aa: CASSPGSGPYNEQFF
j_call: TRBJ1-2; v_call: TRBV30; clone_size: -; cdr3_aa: CAWSVDSRFSYTF
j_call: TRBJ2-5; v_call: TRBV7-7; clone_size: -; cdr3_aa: CASSPNRQGPGETQYF
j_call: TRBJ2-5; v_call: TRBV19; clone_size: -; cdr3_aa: CASSRKVQETQYF
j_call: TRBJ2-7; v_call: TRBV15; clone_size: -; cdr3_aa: CATSREGSPYEQYF
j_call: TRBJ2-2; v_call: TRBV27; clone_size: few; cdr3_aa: CASKLAGVNTGELFF
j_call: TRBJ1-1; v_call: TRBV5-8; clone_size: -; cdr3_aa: CASSGRTGRNTEAFF
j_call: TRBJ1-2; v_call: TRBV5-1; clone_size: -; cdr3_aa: CASSLGGGLNYGYTF
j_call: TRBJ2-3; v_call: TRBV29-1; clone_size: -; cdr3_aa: CSGGLAGTGTDTQYF
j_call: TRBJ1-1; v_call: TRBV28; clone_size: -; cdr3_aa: CASSWDGNTEAFF